This TCR beta chain was captured in a study of Tregs in tolerant kidney transplant recipients. Study-level information: Related graft donors supplied nonmyeloablative bone marrow transplants, and mixed chimerism was transient.

Using immunoSEQ multiplex PCR, the repertoire was profiled, and TCRdb retains in-frame clones only, with some absent. This sample contains 2,700 or so clones. Study conclusions and caveats: In tolerant patients, donor-specific Tregs outgrew total Tregs, suggesting antigen-driven expansion. Findings come from small patient numbers and require larger validation.

Germline V lookup: CDR1 LNHDA, CDR2 SQIVND (reference sequence). Trimming at V came to 8 bases and at J to 6 bases, leaving 6 bases not matched to a gene. The CDR3 sequence is 13 residues long. FACS sorting followed a roughly 6-day coculture of CFSE-labeled recipient PBMCs with irradiated graft donor PBMCs. A note on this clone: The antigen remains unidentified. The read ends 3 residues early relative to the CDR3; the germline J gene fills the gap.

The receptor was isolated from a human patient who received a combined kidney and bone marrow transplant. Specimen: CD8+ T cells from blood cultured with allogeneic cells, collected before the transplant. The chain is built from TRBV19 and TRBJ1-2; 10 nucleotides align to TRBD1. CDR3 sequence reads: CASAHGTGDGYTF. Partial CDR3 DNA: TGTGCCAGTGCCCACGGGACAGGGGATGGC. Full variable domain (missing parts from reference TRBV19 and TRBJ1-2): DGGITQSPKYLFRKEGQNVTLSCEQNLNHDAMYWYRQDPGQGLRLIYYSQIVNDFQKGDIAEGYSVSREKKESFPLTVTSAQKNPTAFYLCASAHGTGDGYTFGSGTRLTVV.